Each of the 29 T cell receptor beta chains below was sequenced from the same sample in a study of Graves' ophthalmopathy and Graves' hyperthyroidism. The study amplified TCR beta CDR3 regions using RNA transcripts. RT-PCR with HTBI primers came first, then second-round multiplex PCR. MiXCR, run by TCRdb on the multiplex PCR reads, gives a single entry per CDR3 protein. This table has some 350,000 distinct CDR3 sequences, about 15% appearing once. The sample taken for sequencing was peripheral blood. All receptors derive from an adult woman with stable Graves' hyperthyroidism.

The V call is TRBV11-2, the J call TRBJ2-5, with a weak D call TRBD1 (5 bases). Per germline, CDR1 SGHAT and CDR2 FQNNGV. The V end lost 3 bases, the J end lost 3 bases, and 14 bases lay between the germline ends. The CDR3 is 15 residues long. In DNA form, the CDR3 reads TGTGCCAGCAGCTTGTGGACAAGGGGCGAAGAGACCCAGTACTTC. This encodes CASSLWTRGEETQYF.

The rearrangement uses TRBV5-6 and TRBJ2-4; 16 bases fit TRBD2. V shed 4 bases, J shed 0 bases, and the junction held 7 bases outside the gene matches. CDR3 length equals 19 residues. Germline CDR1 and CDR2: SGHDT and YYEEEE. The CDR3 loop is CASSIPGLAGGEAKNIQYF. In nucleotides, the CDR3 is TGTGCCAGCAGCATCCCGGGACTAGCGGGAGGGGAAGCCAAAAACATTCAGTACTTC.

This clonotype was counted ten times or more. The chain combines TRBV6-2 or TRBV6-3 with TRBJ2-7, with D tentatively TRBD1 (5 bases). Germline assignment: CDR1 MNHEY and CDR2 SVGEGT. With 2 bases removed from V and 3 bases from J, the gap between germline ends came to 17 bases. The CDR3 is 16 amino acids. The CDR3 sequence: CASSYDSTDGRYEQYF. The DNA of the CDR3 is TGTGCCAGCAGTTACGATTCGACAGACGGGCGCTACGAGCAGTACTTC.

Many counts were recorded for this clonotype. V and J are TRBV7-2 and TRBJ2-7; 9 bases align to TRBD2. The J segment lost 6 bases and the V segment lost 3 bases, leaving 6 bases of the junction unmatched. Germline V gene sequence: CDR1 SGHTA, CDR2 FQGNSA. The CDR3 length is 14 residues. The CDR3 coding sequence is TGTGCCAGCAGCTTGACTAGCGGCCACACCGAGCAGTACTTC. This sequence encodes CASSLTSGHTEQYF.

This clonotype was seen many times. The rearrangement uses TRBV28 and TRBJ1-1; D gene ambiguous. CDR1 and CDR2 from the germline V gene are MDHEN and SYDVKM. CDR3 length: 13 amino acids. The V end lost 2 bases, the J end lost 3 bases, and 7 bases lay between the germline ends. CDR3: CASSLKADTEAFF. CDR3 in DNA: TGTGCCAGCAGTTTAAAGGCAGACACTGAAGCTTTCTTT.

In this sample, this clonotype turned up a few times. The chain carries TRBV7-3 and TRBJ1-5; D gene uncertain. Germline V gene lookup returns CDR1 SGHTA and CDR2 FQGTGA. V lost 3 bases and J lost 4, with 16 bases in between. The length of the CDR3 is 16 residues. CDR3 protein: CASSFLLPGPNQPQHF. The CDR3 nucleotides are TGTGCCAGCAGCTTTCTTCTACCGGGTCCAAATCAGCCCCAGCATTTT. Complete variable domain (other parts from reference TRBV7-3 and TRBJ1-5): GAGVSQTPSNKVTEKGKYVELRCDPISGHTALYWYRQSLGQGPEFLIYFQGTGAADDSGLPNDRFFAVRPEGSVSTLKIQRTERGDSAVYLCASSFLLPGPNQPQHFGDGTRLSIL.

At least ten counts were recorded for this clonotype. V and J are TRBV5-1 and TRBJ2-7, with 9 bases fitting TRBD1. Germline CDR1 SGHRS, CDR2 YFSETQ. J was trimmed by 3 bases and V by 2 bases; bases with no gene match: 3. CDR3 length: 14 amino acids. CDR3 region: CASSFRDRDYEQYF. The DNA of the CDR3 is TGCGCCAGCAGCTTCCGGGACAGGGACTACGAGCAGTACTTC.

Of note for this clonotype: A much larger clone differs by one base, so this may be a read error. The CDR3 loop reads CASSLGWTVTYEQYF. The CDR3 nucleotides read TGTGCCAGCAGCTTAGGTTGGACAGTTACCTACGAGCAGTACTTC. The chain uses TRBV7-9 and TRBJ2-7; D might be TRBD1 (6 bases). V was clipped by 1 base and J by 2 bases, with 12 bases between them. Germline CDR1 and CDR2: SEHNR and FQNEAQ (reference sequence). CDR3 length: 15 residues.

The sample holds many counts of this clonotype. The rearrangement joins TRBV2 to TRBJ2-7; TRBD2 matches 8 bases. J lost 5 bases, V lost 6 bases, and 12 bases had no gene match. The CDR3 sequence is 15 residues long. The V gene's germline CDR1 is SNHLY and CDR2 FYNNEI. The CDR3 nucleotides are TGTGCCAGCAGACAAGCGGGAGCCACCCAGGACGAGCAGTACTTC. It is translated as CASRQAGATQDEQYF.

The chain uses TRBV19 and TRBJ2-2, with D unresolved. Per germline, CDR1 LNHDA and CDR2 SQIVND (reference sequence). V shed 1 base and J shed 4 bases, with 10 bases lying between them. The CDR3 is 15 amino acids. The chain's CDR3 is CASSIGRPSTGELFF. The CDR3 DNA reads TGTGCCAGTAGTATAGGAAGACCCTCCACCGGGGAGCTGTTTTTT.

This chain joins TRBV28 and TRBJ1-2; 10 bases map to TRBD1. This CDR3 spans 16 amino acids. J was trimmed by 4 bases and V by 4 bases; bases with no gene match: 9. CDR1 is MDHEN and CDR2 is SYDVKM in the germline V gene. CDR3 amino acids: CASSSRQGAGAYGYTF. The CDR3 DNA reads TGTGCCAGCAGTTCCCGACAGGGGGCGGGGGCCTATGGCTACACCTTC.

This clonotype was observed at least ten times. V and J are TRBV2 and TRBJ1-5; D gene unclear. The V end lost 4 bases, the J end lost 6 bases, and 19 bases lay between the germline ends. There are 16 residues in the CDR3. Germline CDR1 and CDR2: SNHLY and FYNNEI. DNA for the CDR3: TGTGCCAGCAGTGGAGGTATAGATCTTTCGGCTCAGCCCCAGCATTTT. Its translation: CASSGGIDLSAQPQHF.

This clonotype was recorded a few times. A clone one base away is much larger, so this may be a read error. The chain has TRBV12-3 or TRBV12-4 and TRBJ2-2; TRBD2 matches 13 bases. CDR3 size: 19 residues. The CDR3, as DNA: TGTGCCAGCAGTTTTGGACTAGCGGGAGCCCCACTCAACACCGGGGGGCTGTTTTTT. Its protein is CASSFGLAGAPLNTGGLFF.

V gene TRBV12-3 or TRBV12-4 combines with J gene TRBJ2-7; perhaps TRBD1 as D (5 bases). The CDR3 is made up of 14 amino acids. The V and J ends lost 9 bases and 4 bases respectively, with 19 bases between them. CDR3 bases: TGTGCCAGTAGTCGCCGCCAGGGATTGTACGAGCAGTACTTC. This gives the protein CASSRRQGLYEQYF.

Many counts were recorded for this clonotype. The CDR3 coding sequence is TGTGCCAGCAGCCCTCCTTTATTAAGGCAGTATAGCAATCAGCCCCAGCATTTT. Translation gives CASSPPLLRQYSNQPQHF. The chain has TRBV28 and TRBJ1-5; no firm D call. Trimming shortened V by 6 bases and J by 0 bases, and 21 bases separated the two germline ends. The CDR3 spans 18 residues. The germline V gene encodes CDR1 MDHEN and CDR2 SYDVKM.

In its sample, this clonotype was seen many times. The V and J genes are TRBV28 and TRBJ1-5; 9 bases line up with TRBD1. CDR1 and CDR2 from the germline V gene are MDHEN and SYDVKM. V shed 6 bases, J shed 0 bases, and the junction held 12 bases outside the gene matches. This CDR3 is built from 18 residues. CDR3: CASRSTGTGTYSNQPQHF. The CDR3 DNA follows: TGTGCCAGCAGGAGTACCGGGACAGGGACCTATAGCAATCAGCCCCAGCATTTT. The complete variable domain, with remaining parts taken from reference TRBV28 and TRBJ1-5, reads DVKVTQSSRYLVKRTGEKVFLECVQDMDHENMFWYRQDPGLGLRLIYFSYDVKMKEKGDIPEGYSVSREKKERFSLILESASTNQTSMYLCASRSTGTGTYSNQPQHFGDGTRLSIL.

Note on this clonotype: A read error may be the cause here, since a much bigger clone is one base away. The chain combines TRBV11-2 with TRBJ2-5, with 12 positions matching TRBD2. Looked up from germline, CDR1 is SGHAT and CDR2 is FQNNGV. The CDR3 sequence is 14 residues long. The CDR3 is CASSLTSGREAQYF. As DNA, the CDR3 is TGTGCCAGCAGCTTGACTAGCGGGAGAGAGGCCCAGTACTTC. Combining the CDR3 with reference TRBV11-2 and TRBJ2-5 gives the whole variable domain EAGVAQSPRYKIIEKRQSVAFWCNPISGHATLYWYQQILGQGPKLLIQFQNNGVVDDSQLPKDRFSAERLKGVDSTLKIQPAKLEDSAVYLCASSLTSGREAQYFGPGTRLLVL.

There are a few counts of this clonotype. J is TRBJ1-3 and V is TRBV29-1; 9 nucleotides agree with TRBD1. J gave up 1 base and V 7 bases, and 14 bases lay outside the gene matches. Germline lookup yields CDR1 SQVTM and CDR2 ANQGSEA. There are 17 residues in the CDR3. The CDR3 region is CSAIPTEQGASGNTIYF. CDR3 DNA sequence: TGCAGCGCCATTCCAACCGAACAGGGGGCGTCTGGAAACACCATATATTTT.

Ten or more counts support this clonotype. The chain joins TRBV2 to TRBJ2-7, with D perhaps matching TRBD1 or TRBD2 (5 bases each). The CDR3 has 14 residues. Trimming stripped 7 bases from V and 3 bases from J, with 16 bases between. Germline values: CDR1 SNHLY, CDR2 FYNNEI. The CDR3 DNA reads TGTGCCAGCACCTCCGGGACGTTAAACTACGAGCAGTACTTC. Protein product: CASTSGTLNYEQYF.

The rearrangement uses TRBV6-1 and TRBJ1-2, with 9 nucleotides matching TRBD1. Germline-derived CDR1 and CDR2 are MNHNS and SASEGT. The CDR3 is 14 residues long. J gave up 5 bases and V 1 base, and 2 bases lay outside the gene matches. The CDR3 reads CASSEGGTGYGYTF. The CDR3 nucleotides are TGTGCCAGCAGTGAAGGGGGGACAGGGTATGGCTACACCTTC.

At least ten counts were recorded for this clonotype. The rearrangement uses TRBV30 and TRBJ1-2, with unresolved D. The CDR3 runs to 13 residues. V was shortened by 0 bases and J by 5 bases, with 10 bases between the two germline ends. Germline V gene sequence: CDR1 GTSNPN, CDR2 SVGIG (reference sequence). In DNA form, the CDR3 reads TGTGCCTGGAGTGTACGAAATGGGTATGGCTACACCTTC. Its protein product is CAWSVRNGYGYTF.

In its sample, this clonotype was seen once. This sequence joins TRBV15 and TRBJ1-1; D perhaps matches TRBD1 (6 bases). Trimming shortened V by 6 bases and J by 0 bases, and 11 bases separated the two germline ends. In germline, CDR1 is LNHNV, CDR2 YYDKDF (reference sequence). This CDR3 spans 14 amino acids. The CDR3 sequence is CATRRGHLNTEAFF. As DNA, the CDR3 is TGTGCCACCAGACGGGGACATCTGAACACTGAAGCTTTCTTT.

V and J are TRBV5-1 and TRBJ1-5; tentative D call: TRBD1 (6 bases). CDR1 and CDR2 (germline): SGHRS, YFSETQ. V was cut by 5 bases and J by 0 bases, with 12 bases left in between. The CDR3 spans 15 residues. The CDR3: CASRRDTDSNQPQHF. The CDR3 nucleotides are TGCGCCAGCAGAAGGGACACCGATAGCAATCAGCCCCAGCATTTT.

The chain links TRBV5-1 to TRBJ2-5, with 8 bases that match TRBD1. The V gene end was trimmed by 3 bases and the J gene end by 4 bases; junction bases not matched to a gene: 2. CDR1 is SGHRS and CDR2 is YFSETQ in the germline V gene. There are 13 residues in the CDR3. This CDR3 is CASSSGTGETQYF. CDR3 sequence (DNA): TGCGCCAGCAGCTCCGGGACAGGAGAGACCCAGTACTTC.

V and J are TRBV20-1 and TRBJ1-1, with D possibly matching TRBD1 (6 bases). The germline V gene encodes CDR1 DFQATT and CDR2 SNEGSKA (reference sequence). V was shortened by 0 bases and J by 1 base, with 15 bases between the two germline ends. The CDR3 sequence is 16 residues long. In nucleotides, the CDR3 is TGCAGTGCTAGAGATATCCAGACAGGAGGGAACACTGAAGCTTTCTTT. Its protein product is CSARDIQTGGNTEAFF.

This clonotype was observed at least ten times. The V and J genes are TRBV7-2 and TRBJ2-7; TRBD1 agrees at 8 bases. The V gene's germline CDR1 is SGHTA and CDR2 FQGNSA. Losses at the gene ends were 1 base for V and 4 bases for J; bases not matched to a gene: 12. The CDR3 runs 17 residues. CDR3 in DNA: TGTGCCAGCAGCTTAGGGGCCCAGACAGGGGTAGGGTACGAGCAGTACTTC. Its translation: CASSLGAQTGVGYEQYF. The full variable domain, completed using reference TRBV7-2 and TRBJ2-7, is GAGVSQSPSNKVTEKGKDVELRCDPISGHTALYWYRQSLGQGLEFLIYFQGNSAPDKSGLPSDRFSAERTGGSVSTLTIQRTQQEDSAVYLCASSLGAQTGVGYEQYFGPGTRLTVT.

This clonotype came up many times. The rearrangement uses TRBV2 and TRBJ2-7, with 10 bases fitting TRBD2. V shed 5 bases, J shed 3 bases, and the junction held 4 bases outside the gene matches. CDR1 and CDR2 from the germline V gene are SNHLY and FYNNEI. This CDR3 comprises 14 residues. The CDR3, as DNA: TGTGCCAGCAGTCTAGCGGGAGAGGACTACGAGCAGTACTTC. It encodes CASSLAGEDYEQYF.

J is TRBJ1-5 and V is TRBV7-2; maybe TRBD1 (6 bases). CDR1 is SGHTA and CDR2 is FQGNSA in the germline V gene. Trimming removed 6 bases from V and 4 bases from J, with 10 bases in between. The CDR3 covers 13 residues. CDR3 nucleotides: TGTGCCAGCAGACAGGGCCCAAATCAGCCCCAGCATTTT. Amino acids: CASRQGPNQPQHF. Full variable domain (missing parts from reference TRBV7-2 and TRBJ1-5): GAGVSQSPSNKVTEKGKDVELRCDPISGHTALYWYRQSLGQGLEFLIYFQGNSAPDKSGLPSDRFSAERTGGSVSTLTIQRTQQEDSAVYLCASRQGPNQPQHFGDGTRLSIL.

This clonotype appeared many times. The CDR3, as DNA: TGCGCCAGCAGCAGGGAGGGGAGCTCCTACGAGCAGTACTTC. Residues: CASSREGSSYEQYF. This chain connects TRBV5-1 to TRBJ2-7; 7 nucleotides align to TRBD2. CDR3 length: 14 residues. With V trimmed by 4 bases and J by 0 bases, 4 bases remained unmatched. CDR1 and CDR2 (germline): SGHRS, YFSETQ.